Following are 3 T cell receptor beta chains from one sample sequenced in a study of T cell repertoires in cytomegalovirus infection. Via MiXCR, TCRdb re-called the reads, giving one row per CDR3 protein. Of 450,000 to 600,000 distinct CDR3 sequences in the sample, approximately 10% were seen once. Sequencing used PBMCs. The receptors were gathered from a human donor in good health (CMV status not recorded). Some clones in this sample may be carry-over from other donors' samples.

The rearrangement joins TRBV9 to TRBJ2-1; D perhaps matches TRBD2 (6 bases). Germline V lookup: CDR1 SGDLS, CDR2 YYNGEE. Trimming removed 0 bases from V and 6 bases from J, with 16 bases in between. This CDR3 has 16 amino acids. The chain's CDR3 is CASSVDAGMGLNEQFF. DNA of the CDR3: TGTGCCAGCAGCGTAGACGCGGGAATGGGCCTCAATGAGCAGTTCTTC.

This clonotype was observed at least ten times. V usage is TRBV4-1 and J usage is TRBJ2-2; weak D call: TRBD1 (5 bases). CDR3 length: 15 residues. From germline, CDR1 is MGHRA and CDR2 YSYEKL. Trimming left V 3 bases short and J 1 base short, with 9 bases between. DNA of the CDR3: TGCGCCAGCAGCCAGGACATGAGGAACACCGGGGAGCTGTTTTTT. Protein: CASSQDMRNTGELFF.

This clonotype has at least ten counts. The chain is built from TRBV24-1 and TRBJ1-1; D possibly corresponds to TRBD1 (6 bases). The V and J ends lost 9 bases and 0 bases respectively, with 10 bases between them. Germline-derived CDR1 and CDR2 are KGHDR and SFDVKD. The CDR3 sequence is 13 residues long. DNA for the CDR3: TGTGCCACCTCGGGACATGTGAACACTGAAGCTTTCTTT. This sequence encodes CATSGHVNTEAFF.